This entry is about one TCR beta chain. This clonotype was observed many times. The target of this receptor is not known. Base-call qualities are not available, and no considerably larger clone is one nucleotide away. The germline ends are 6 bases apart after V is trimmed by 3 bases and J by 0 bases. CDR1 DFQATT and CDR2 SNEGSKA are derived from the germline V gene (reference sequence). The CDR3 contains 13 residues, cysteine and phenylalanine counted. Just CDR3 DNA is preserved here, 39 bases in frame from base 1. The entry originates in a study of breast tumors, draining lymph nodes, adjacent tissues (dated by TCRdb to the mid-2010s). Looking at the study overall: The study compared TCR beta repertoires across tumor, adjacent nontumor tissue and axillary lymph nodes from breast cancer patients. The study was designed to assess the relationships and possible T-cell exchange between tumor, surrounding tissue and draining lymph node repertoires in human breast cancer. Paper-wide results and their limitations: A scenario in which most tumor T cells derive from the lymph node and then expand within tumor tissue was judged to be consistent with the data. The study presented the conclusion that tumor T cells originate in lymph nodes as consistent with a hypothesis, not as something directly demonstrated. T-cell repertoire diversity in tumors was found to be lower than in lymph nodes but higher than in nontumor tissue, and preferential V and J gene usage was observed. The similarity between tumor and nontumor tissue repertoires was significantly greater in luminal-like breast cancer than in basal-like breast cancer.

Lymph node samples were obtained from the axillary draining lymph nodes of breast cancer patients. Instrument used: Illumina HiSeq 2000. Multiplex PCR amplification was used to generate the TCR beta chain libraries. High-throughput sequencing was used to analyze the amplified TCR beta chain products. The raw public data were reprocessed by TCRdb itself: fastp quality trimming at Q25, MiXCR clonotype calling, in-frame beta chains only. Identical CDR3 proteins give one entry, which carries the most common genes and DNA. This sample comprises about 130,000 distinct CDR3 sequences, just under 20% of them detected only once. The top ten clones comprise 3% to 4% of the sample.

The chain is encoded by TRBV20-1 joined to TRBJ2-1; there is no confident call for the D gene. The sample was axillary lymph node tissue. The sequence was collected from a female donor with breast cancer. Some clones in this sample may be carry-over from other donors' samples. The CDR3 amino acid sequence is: CSASPSSYNEQFF. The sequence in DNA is TGCAGTGCTAGCCCGAGCTCCTACAATGAGCAGTTCTTC.